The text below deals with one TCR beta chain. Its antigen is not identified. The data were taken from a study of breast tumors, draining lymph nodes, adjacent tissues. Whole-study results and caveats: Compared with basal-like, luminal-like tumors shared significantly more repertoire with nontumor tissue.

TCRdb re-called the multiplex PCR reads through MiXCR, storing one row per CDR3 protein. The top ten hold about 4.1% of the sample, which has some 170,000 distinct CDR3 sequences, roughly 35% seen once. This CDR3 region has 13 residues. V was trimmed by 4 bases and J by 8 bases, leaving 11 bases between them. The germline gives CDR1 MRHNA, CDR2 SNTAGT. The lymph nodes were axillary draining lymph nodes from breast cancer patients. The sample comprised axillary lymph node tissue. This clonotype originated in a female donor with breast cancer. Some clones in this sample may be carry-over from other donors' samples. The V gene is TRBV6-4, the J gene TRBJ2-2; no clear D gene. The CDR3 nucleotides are TGTGCCAGCAGTGCCGGCCGGGTAGGGGAGCTGTTTTTT. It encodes CASSAGRVGELFF.